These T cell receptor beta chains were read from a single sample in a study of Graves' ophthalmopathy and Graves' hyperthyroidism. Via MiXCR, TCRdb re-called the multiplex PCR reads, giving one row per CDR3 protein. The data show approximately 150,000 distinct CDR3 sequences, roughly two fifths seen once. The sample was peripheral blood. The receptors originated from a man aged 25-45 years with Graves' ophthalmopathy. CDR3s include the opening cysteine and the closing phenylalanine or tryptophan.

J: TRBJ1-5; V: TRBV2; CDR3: CASSEGASNQPQHF
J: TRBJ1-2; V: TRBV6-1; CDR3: CASSERQTNYGYTF
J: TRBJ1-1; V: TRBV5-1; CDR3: CASSYSGTGYRNTEAFF
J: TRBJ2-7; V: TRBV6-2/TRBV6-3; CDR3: CASSYQGRGEQYF
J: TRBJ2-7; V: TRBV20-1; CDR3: CSADRREGPNEQYF
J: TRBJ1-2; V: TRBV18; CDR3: CASSPSLGRTPGYGYTF
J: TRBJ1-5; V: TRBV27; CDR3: CASRGLGGSNQPQHF
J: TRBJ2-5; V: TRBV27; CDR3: CASSSRTSGGGTQYF
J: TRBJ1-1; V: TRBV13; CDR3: CASSLGTSEAFF
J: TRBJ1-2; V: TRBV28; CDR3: CASSSNPGVRGYTF
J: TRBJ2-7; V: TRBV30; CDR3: CAWSAIPGLAGVGEQYF
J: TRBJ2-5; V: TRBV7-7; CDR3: CASSPGTSKETQYF
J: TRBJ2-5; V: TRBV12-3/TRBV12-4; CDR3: CASSSTGGLGVGTQYF
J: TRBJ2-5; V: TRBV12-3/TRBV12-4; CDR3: CASSKTGGRRETQYF
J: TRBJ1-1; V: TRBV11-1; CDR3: CASSLSGTGGIAFF
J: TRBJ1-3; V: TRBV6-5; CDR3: CASSYTRDIGNTIYF
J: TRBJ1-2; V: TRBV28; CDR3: CASRDGTGGHYGYTF
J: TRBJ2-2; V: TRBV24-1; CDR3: CATSDLGQGDTGELFF
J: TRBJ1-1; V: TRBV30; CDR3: CAWSVAYLNTEAFF
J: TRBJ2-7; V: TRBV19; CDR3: CASSFSVEGAYEQYF
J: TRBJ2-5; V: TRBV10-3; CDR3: CASKEGRAVETQYF
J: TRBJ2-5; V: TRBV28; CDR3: CASSPSGNGETQYF
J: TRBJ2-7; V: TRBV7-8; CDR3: CASRVDRATYEQYF
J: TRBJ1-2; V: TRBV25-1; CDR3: CASSEGVPARDGYTF
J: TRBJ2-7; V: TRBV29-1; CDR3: CSVSGGGAYEQYF
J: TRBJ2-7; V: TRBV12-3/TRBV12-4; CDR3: CASSPEQGVEQYF